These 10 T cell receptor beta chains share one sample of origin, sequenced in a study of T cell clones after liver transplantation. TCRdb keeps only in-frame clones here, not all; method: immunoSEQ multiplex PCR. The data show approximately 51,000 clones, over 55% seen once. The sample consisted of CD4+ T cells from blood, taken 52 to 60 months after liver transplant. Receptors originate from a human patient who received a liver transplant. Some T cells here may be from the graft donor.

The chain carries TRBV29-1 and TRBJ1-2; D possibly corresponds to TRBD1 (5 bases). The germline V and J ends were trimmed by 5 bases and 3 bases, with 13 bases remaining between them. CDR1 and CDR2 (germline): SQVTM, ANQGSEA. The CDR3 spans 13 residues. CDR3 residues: CSVLPGGDYGYTF. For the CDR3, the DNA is TGCAGCGTTCTTCCTGGGGGGGACTATGGCTACACCTTC.

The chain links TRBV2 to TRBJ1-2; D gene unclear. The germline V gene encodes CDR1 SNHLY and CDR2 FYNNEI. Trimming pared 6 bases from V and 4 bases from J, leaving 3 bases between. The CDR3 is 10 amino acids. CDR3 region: CASRSYGYTF. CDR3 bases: TGTGCCAGCAGATCCTATGGCTACACCTTC.

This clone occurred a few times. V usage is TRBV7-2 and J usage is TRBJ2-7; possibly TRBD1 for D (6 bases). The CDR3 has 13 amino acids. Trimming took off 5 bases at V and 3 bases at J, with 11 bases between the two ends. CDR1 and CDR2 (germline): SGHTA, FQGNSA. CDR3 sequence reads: CASSPDSGYEQYF. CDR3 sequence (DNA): TGTGCCAGCAGCCCGGACAGCGGCTACGAGCAGTACTTC.

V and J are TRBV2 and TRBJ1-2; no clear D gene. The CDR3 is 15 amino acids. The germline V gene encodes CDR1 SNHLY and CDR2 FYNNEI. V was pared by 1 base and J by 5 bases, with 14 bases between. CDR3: CASSEVVGVRYGYTF. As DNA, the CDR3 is TGTGCCAGCAGTGAAGTAGTGGGAGTAAGGTATGGCTACACCTTC.

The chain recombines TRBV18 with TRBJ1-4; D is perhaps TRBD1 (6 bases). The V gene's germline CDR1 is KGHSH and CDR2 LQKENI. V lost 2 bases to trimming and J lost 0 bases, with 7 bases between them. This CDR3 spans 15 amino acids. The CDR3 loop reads CASSPRQATNEKLFF. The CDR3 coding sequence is TGTGCCAGCTCACCAAGACAGGCAACTAATGAAAAACTGTTTTTT.

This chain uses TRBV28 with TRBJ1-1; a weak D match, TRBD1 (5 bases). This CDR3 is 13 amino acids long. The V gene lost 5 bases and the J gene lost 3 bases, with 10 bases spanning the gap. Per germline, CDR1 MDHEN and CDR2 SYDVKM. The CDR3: CASSSTGYTEAFF. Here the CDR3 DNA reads TGTGCCAGCAGTAGTACAGGTTACACTGAAGCTTTCTTT.

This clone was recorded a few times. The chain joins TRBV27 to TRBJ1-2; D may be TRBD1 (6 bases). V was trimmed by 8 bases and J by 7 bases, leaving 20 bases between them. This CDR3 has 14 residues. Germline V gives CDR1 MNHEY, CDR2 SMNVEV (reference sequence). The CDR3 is CASRTQQGLAGYTF. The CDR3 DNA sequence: TGTGCCAGCCGCACACAACAGGGTTTAGCTGGCTACACCTTC.

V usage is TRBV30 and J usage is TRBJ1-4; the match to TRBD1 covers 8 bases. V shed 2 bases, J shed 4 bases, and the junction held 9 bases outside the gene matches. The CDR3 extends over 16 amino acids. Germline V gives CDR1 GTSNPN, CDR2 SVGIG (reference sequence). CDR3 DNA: TGTGCCTGGAGTCCCCGTGGGACAGGCCGTAATGAAAAACTGTTTTTT. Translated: CAWSPRGTGRNEKLFF.

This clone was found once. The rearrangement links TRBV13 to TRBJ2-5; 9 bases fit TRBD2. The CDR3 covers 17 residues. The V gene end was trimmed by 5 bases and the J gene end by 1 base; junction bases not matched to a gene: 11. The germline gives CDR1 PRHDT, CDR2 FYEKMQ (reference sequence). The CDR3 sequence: CASSPPGPAGGQETQYF. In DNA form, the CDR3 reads TGTGCCAGCAGCCCCCCTGGTCCAGCGGGGGGCCAAGAGACCCAGTACTTC.

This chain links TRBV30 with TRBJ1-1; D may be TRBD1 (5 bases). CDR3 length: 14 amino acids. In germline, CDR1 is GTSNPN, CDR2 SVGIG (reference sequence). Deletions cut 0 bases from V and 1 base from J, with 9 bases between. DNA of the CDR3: TGTGCCTGGAGTGTACGGGGGGGGAACACTGAAGCTTTCTTT. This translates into CAWSVRGGNTEAFF.